This T cell receptor beta chain appears in the sequencing data of a study of cytotoxic CD8 clonotypes in ibrutinib-treated CLL. V shed 4 bases and J shed 5 bases, with 17 bases lying between them. Germline CDR1 and CDR2: SGHRS and YFSETQ. The CDR3 spans 15 residues. Repertoires were generated with immunoSEQ multiplex PCR, while TCRdb's copy carries only in-frame clones and drops some. The repertoire holds over 100,000 clones, with 75% to 90% as singletons. The sequence was collected from a human donor with chronic lymphocytic leukemia. This specimen was PBMCs, taken after 24 months of ibrutinib treatment. V usage is TRBV5-1 and J usage is TRBJ2-3; D uncertain. The CDR3 DNA is TGCGCCAGCAGCCCTACTGGGCAGCGCTTAGATACGCAGTATTTT. Translating it yields CASSPTGQRLDTQYF.